This TCR beta chain was obtained from a study of T-cell reconstitution after alpha-beta-depleted transplantation in children. Study-wide results and limits: Reported findings indicate that, about two months after transplant, alpha-beta T cells came from several hundred expanded clones, which were derived from non-depleted graft cells.

Germline V CDR1 and CDR2: MDHEN, SYDVKM. The CDR3 runs to 13 residues. The V gene lost 5 bases and the J gene lost 10 bases, with 15 bases spanning the gap. There are many counts of this clonotype. As yet, its antigen is unknown. As it was prepared, the TCRbeta library received unique molecular identifiers. TCRdb re-called the PCR reads with MiXCR, one entry per CDR3 protein. This repertoire shows more than 7,500 distinct CDR3 sequences, 11% to 15% found once; its top ten account for roughly 53%. Sequenced material: PBMCs, mostly from graft donor cells, taken 60 days after TCRalphabeta/CD19-depleted stem cell transplant. The chain uses TRBV28 and TRBJ1-5; the D is unclear. This sequence was found in a male patient between 10 and 17 years old who had a stem cell transplant for acute lymphoblastic leukemia, so the T cells may come from the graft donor. The DNA of the CDR3 is TGTGCCAGCAGTCCCTCCGGGTCGGGACCCCAGCATTTT. Its protein is CASSPSGSGPQHF.